A selection of T cell receptor beta chains follows, all from one sample in a study of cytomegalovirus exposure and HLA in healthy donors. The repertoire was sequenced with immunoSEQ multiplex PCR; TCRdb's copy has only in-frame clones and lacks some. The sample includes 150,000 to 180,000 clones, 70% to 90% of them seen just once. The sequencing sample was made of PBMCs. The receptors stem from a woman aged 40 to 50 in good health and CMV-seropositive. The CDR3 runs from the conserved cysteine through the conserved F or W. A D gene is named only where the DNA matches it firmly. Part of the rows lack a size; the others show once, few, many or a class for expanded clones.

v_call	clone_size	j_call	d_call	cdr3_aa	cdr3_nt
TRBV9	.	TRBJ2-5	TRBD2	CASSVGGGSKETQYF	TGTGCCAGCAGCGTCGGAGGCGGGAGTAAAGAGACCCAGTACTTC
TRBV7-9	.	TRBJ2-5	.	CASSRTLQETQYF	TGTGCCAGCTCTCGGACTCTACAAGAGACCCAGTACTTC
TRBV29-1	few	TRBJ2-5	TRBD2	CSGSGSTETQYF	TGCAGCGGAAGCGGGAGCACAGAGACCCAGTACTTC
TRBV6-5	.	TRBJ1-4	.	CASRAGTTINEKLFF	TGTGCCAGCAGGGCCGGGACAACGATTAATGAAAAACTGTTTTTT
TRBV7-2	.	TRBJ2-7	TRBD2	CASSRGLAGQYEQYF	TGTGCCAGCAGCCGGGGACTAGCGGGGCAATACGAGCAGTACTTC
TRBV5-1	few	TRBJ1-1	.	CASSPWAGADTEAFF	TGCGCCAGCAGCCCATGGGCGGGGGCCGACACTGAAGCTTTCTTT
TRBV4-2	.	TRBJ1-5	TRBD1	CASSRGQGASQPQHF	TGTGCCAGCAGCCGGGGACAGGGGGCTTCTCAGCCCCAGCATTTT
TRBV6-1	.	TRBJ2-3	TRBD2	CASSDELEASGRWSDTQYF	TGTGCCAGCAGTGATGAGTTGGAGGCTAGCGGGAGGTGGTCAGATACGCAGTATTTT
TRBV9	.	TRBJ1-1	.	CASSPWEGTEAFF	TGTGCCAGCAGCCCCTGGGAGGGCACTGAAGCTTTCTTT
TRBV7-3	.	TRBJ2-1	.	CASSLVASTYNEQFF	TGTGCCAGCAGCTTAGTGGCTAGCACCTACAATGAGCAGTTCTTC
TRBV7-3	.	TRBJ2-3	.	CASSSGTRSTDTQYF	TGTGCCAGCAGCTCGGGGACAAGAAGCACAGATACGCAGTATTTT
TRBV14	.	TRBJ2-2	TRBD1	CASSQDSGTGRSGELFF	TGTGCCAGCAGCCAAGATAGTGGGACAGGCCGATCCGGGGAGCTGTTTTTT
TRBV27	.	TRBJ2-5	.	CASGPGHQQETQYF	TGTGCCAGCGGACCGGGACACCAACAAGAGACCCAGTACTTC
TRBV19	once	TRBJ1-5	.	CASSIDVVSNQPQHF	TGTGCCAGTAGTATAGATGTAGTTAGCAATCAGCCCCAGCATTTT
TRBV7-9	.	TRBJ1-4	.	CASSSVGAREKLFF	TGTGCCAGCAGCTCAGTAGGGGCTCGGGAAAAACTGTTTTTT
TRBV14	.	TRBJ1-2	.	CASGPGVGYTF	TGTGCCAGCGGGCCAGGGGTTGGCTACACCTTC
TRBV27	.	TRBJ2-1	.	CASSPPGVSGEQFF	TGTGCCAGCAGTCCACCGGGCGTCAGCGGGGAGCAGTTCTTC
TRBV7-6	.	TRBJ2-1	.	CASSLGRRSSYNEQFF	TGTGCCAGCAGCTTAGGACGGAGGAGTTCCTACAATGAGCAGTTCTTC
TRBV5-1	.	TRBJ1-3	TRBD1	CASSSGQGSAGNTIYF	TGCGCCAGCAGCTCAGGACAGGGGTCAGCGGGAAACACCATATATTTT
TRBV15	.	TRBJ2-4	TRBD1	CATSGQGAGAKNIQYF	TGTGCCACCAGCGGACAGGGGGCTGGAGCCAAAAACATTCAGTACTTC
TRBV6-1	.	TRBJ1-5	.	CASSEGLVGGQPQHF	TGTGCCAGCAGTGAAGGGCTGGTCGGGGGTCAGCCCCAGCATTTT
TRBV6-1	.	TRBJ2-1	.	CASREPWGMGYNEQFF	TGTGCCAGCAGGGAACCCTGGGGCATGGGCTACAATGAGCAGTTCTTC
TRBV30	.	TRBJ2-7	TRBD2	CACTSSGRAFYEQYF	TGTGCCTGTACCTCAAGCGGGAGGGCCTTCTACGAGCAGTACTTC
TRBV7-3	.	TRBJ2-1	TRBD1	CASRAGGRGYNEQFF	TGTGCCAGCAGGGCAGGGGGTAGAGGCTACAATGAGCAGTTCTTC
TRBV25-1	.	TRBJ2-1	TRBD2	CASSQRLAGDYNEQFF	TGTGCCAGCAGTCAAAGACTAGCGGGCGATTACAATGAGCAGTTCTTC
TRBV6-1	.	TRBJ2-2	.	CASKRGTNTGELFF	TGTGCCAGCAAGAGGGGGACCAACACCGGGGAGCTGTTTTTT
TRBV7-3	.	TRBJ2-3	TRBD2	CASSRKGLAGVSDTQYF	TGTGCCAGCAGCCGAAAGGGACTAGCGGGAGTGTCAGATACGCAGTATTTT
TRBV5-6	few	TRBJ1-1	.	CASSLRSTEAFF	TGTGCCAGCAGCTTGAGGAGCACTGAAGCTTTCTTT
TRBV4-1	.	TRBJ1-2	.	CASSQASQGENYGYTF	TGCGCCAGCAGCCAAGCTTCACAGGGTGAAAACTATGGCTACACCTTC
TRBV28	.	TRBJ1-1	.	CASSYTGSRTEAFF	TGTGCCAGCAGTTATACAGGGTCTCGAACTGAAGCTTTCTTT
TRBV5-6	.	TRBJ2-1	TRBD2	CASSLASSGRAREQFF	TGTGCCAGCAGCTTGGCCTCTAGCGGGAGGGCCCGGGAGCAGTTCTTC
TRBV7-7	.	TRBJ2-7	TRBD2	CASSPAGENYEQYF	TGTGCTAGCAGCCCAGCGGGGGAGAACTACGAGCAGTACTTC
TRBV29-1	.	TRBJ1-1	.	CSADRWAGMDTEAFF	TGCAGCGCCGACCGGTGGGCAGGGATGGACACTGAAGCTTTCTTT
TRBV28	.	TRBJ2-7	.	CASRLTASYEQYF	TGTGCCAGCAGGCTGACAGCTTCCTACGAGCAGTACTTC
TRBV9	.	TRBJ2-3	TRBD1	CASSVLTGGGNTQYF	TGTGCCAGCAGCGTCCTGACAGGGGGCGGGAATACGCAGTATTTT
TRBV6-5	.	TRBJ1-2	TRBD1	CASSYKGQGNGYTF	TGTGCCAGCAGTTACAAAGGACAGGGGAACGGCTACACCTTC
TRBV5-1	.	TRBJ2-6	.	CASSLGGTAGGGANVLTF	TGCGCCAGCAGCTTGGGGGGGACTGCGGGTGGTGGGGCCAACGTCCTGACTTTC
TRBV29-1	.	TRBJ1-1	TRBD1	CSVAEDRGYNTEAFF	TGCAGCGTTGCCGAGGACAGGGGATACAACACTGAAGCTTTCTTT
TRBV30	once	TRBJ1-2	TRBD1	CAWSEMRQGGGYTF	TGTGCCTGGAGTGAAATGCGACAGGGTGGCGGCTACACCTTC
TRBV10-3	few	TRBJ1-3	.	CAISEEGLSGNTIYF	TGTGCCATCAGTGAGGAGGGCCTCTCTGGAAACACCATATATTTT
TRBV28	.	TRBJ2-1	TRBD2	CASSIAGVGYLDSYNEQFF	TGTGCCAGCAGTATAGCGGGAGTGGGGTACCTCGACTCCTACAATGAGCAGTTCTTC
TRBV9	.	TRBJ2-3	.	CASSASGTDTQYF	TGTGCCAGCAGCGCATCAGGGACAGATACGCAGTATTTT
TRBV6-1	.	TRBJ1-1	.	CASRGGGGNTEAFF	TGTGCCAGCAGGGGAGGGGGGGGGAACACTGAAGCTTTCTTT
TRBV7-9	.	TRBJ1-1	TRBD1	CASSLARGGPTEAFF	TGTGCCAGCAGCTTAGCGCGAGGGGGCCCGACTGAAGCTTTCTTT
TRBV11-3	.	TRBJ1-1	.	CASSPGGNEAFF	TGTGCCAGCAGCCCAGGTGGAAATGAAGCTTTCTTT